The next 18 T cell receptor beta chains were all read from a single sample in a study of early T cells in non-severe SARS-CoV-2 infection. TCRdb redid the calling of the 5' RACE reads with MiXCR, one entry per CDR3 protein. Among 60,000 to 75,000 distinct CDR3 sequences listed, 10% to 15% were seen once. The sample in question was whole blood, obtained at baseline. The source of these receptors is an adult who was a healthcare worker with PCR-confirmed SARS-CoV-2 infection or an uninfected control (not recorded which).

This clonotype was detected a few times. The chain carries TRBV12-3 or TRBV12-4 and TRBJ2-7, with TRBD1 matching 7 bases. This CDR3 has 13 amino acids. J was trimmed by 6 bases and V by 5 bases; bases with no gene match: 7. CDR3 protein: CASSQISGGEQYF. The CDR3 DNA reads TGTGCCAGCAGTCAGATTTCAGGGGGCGAGCAGTACTTC.

V and J are TRBV11-2 and TRBJ2-2, with D hard to call. V lost 3 bases, J lost 3 bases, and 8 bases lay in between. From germline, CDR1 is SGHAT and CDR2 FQNNGV. The CDR3 is 14 residues long. The CDR3 nucleotides read TGTGCCAGCAGCTTCCCGGTATACACCGGGGAGCTGTTTTTT. Translating gives CASSFPVYTGELFF.

This clonotype was counted a few times. The chain is built from TRBV20-1 and TRBJ2-7, with 8 bases lining up with TRBD2. J gave up 2 bases and V 3 bases, and 6 bases lay outside the gene matches. The V gene's germline CDR1 is DFQATT and CDR2 SNEGSKA (reference sequence). The CDR3 totals 14 residues. The CDR3, as DNA: TGCAGTGCTAGCGGTCTAGCGGGTGCCTACGAGCAGTACTTC. As protein: CSASGLAGAYEQYF.

This clonotype was counted a few times. The chain carries TRBV25-1 and TRBJ2-7; the D gene could be TRBD1 or TRBD2 (6 bases each). Germline lookup yields CDR1 MGHDK and CDR2 SYGVNS. The CDR3 is 14 amino acids. V dropped 8 bases and J dropped 5 bases, with 19 bases sitting between them. As DNA, the CDR3 is TGTGCCAGCCGAAACTATGGAGGGGGAGACGAGCAGTACTTC. Protein product: CASRNYGGGDEQYF.

This clonotype was observed a few times. V and J are TRBV20-1 and TRBJ2-3; 8 bases match TRBD1. Germline V gene lookup returns CDR1 DFQATT and CDR2 SNEGSKA (reference sequence). Trimming removed 5 bases from V and 3 bases from J; junction bases left unmatched: 7. The CDR3 extends over 14 amino acids. The CDR3 coding sequence is TGCAGTGCTCCTCCAGGGGGCAGGACAGATACGCAGTATTTT. This gives the protein CSAPPGGRTDTQYF.

The chain combines TRBV11-2 with TRBJ2-7, with D unresolved. The CDR3 spans 12 residues. Germline loops: CDR1 SGHAT, CDR2 FQNNGV. The V gene lost 2 bases and the J gene lost 3 bases, with 5 bases spanning the gap. DNA of the CDR3: TGTGCCAGCAGCTTATCGGACTACGAGCAGTACTTC. It is translated as CASSLSDYEQYF.

DNA of the CDR3: TGTGCCAGCAGCTTGACAGGGGCATTTGAGACCCAGTACTTC. Its protein is CASSLTGAFETQYF. The J gene is TRBJ2-5, the V gene TRBV5-5; 7 positions match TRBD1. V lost 1 base to trimming and J lost 5 bases; unmatched junction nucleotides: 5. Germline V gives CDR1 SGHKS, CDR2 YYEKEE (reference sequence). The CDR3 sequence is 14 residues long.

DNA for the CDR3: TGTGCCAGCAGTTCCACCGGGACAGGGTACTACGAGCAGTACTTC. Encoded protein: CASSSTGTGYYEQYF. This rearrangement joins TRBV6-5 to TRBJ2-7, with TRBD1 matching over 9 bases. Losses at the gene ends were 4 bases for V and 3 bases for J; bases not matched to a gene: 7. In germline, CDR1 is MNHEY, CDR2 SVGAGI. The CDR3 loop spans 15 amino acids.

Details on this clonotype: Its ends do not fully match the called genes, so a read error is possible. The chain couples TRBV28 to TRBJ2-3, with D perhaps assigned TRBD1 or TRBD2 (6 bases each). CDR1 and CDR2 from the germline V gene are MDHEN and SYDVKM. The CDR3 sequence is 13 residues long. In nucleotides, the CDR3 is TGCGCCCACGAGAAGGGGGGCTCAGATACGCAGTATTTT. Its translation: CAHEKGGSDTQYF. The full variable domain, with the rest looked up from reference TRBV28 and TRBJ2-3, is DVKVTQSSRYLVKRTGEKVFLECVQDMDHENMFWYRQDPGLGLRLIYFSYDVKMKEKGDIPEGYSVSREKKERFSLILESASTNQTSMYLCAHEKGGSDTQYFGPGTRLTVL.

This clonotype was recorded many times. The chain links TRBV20-1 to TRBJ1-3, with D possibly matching TRBD1 (6 bases). Trimming stripped 8 bases from V and 0 bases from J, with 11 bases between. The CDR3 runs 13 residues. Looked up from germline, CDR1 is DFQATT and CDR2 is SNEGSKA (reference sequence). In DNA, the CDR3 is TGCAGTTCCCAAGGGGGCTCTGGAAACACCATATATTTT. Amino acid sequence: CSSQGGSGNTIYF.

By share, this clonotype ranks as medium-sized (0.01 to 0.1%). This rearrangement joins TRBV11-2 to TRBJ2-7; weak D call: TRBD2 (6 bases). Trimming cost V 2 bases and J 5 bases, with 16 bases left between them. Germline loops: CDR1 SGHAT, CDR2 FQNNGV. This CDR3 contains 15 residues. The CDR3 DNA is TGTGCCAGCAGCTTATCGCAAAGGAGGGCCGACGAGCAGTACTTC. This encodes CASSLSQRRADEQYF.

This clonotype was counted between two and nine times. The gene calls are TRBV2 and TRBJ1-5; the D gene is possibly TRBD1 (6 bases). There are 15 residues in the CDR3. Germline CDR1 reads SNHLY; CDR2 reads FYNNEI. Trimming pared 4 bases from V and 0 bases from J, leaving 10 bases between. This chain's CDR3 is CASSGTDDSNQPQHF. In DNA form, the CDR3 reads TGTGCCAGCAGTGGGACAGACGATAGCAATCAGCCCCAGCATTTT.

This clonotype was recorded a few times. V and J are TRBV6-2 or TRBV6-3 and TRBJ2-1, with D uncertain. The germline V and J ends were trimmed by 2 bases and 5 bases, with 1 base remaining between them. Looked up from germline, CDR1 is MNHEY and CDR2 is SVGEGT. CDR3 length: 11 residues. The CDR3 DNA is TGTGCCAGCAGTTACAACAATGAGCAGTTCTTC. It yields the protein CASSYNNEQFF.

This clonotype has just a few counts. The chain recombines TRBV7-9 with TRBJ1-4; 7 nucleotides line up with TRBD1. CDR1 SEHNR and CDR2 FQNEAQ come from the germline V gene (reference sequence). The J segment lost 6 bases and the V segment lost 5 bases, leaving 9 bases of the junction unmatched. The CDR3 contains 15 residues. The CDR3 DNA follows: TGTGCCAGCAGCCCCACGACAGGGATGGATGAAAAACTGTTTTTT. Protein sequence: CASSPTTGMDEKLFF.

This clonotype was recorded at least ten times. The chain links TRBV6-5 to TRBJ2-5; possible D gene TRBD2, 6 bases. The germline V gene encodes CDR1 MNHEY and CDR2 SVGAGI. V dropped 5 bases and J dropped 1 base, with 14 bases sitting between them. The CDR3 is made up of 15 amino acids. Here the CDR3 reads CASSPPGLLQETQYF. The CDR3 bases are TGTGCCAGCAGTCCTCCGGGACTCCTCCAAGAGACCCAGTACTTC.

This clonotype qualifies as medium-sized. J is TRBJ2-1 and V is TRBV6-2 or TRBV6-3; 11 nucleotides match TRBD2. The J segment lost 3 bases and the V segment lost 6 bases, leaving 4 bases of the junction unmatched. This CDR3 has 15 amino acids. CDR1 MNHEY and CDR2 SVGEGT come from the germline V gene. Here the CDR3 reads CASRPLAGGYNEQFF. The CDR3 coding sequence is TGTGCCAGCAGGCCGCTAGCGGGGGGCTACAATGAGCAGTTCTTC.

J is TRBJ2-1 and V is TRBV30, with TRBD2 identical over 14 bases. Germline V CDR1 and CDR2: GTSNPN, SVGIG (reference sequence). CDR3 length: 13 residues. CDR3 DNA: TGTGCGTGGGGACTAGCGGGGGCGAGTGAGCAGTTCTTC. Its translation: CAWGLAGASEQFF.

The chain employs TRBV28 and TRBJ2-7; 11 nucleotides line up with TRBD2. The CDR3 has 16 amino acids. Germline-derived CDR1 and CDR2 are MDHEN and SYDVKM. After removal of 6 bases from V and 0 bases from J, the junction contained 7 bases not matched to a gene. The CDR3 DNA reads TGTGCCAGCAGCCGTCTAGCGGGGGGAACCTCCTACGAGCAGTACTTC. This sequence encodes CASSRLAGGTSYEQYF.